This T cell receptor (beta chain) was recorded in a study of post-analysis software for immune sequencing data. As concerns this clonotype: The antigen is unknown. The junction does not match germline at one end; this may be a read error.

Researchers reported that TCR beta cDNA libraries carried unique molecular identifiers. MiXCR, applied by TCRdb to the PCR reads, yields one record per CDR3 protein. The sample yields about half a million distinct CDR3 sequences, under 55% seen once. Points from the study as a whole: TRBV segments more frequent in patients than in controls numbered several and included TRBV5-6, TRBV5-1 and TRBV20-1.

From germline, CDR1 is SGDLS and CDR2 YYNGEE. The CDR3 contains 19 residues. The sample comprised blood. This sequence joins TRBV9 and TRBJ2-3, with 10 bases lining up with TRBD2. The TCR comes from a girl between 5 and 17 years old with multiple sclerosis. The CDR3 sequence: CASSDRASGSLGGADTQYF. The CDR3 nucleotides read TGTGCCAGCAGCGACCGGGCTAGCGGGAGCCTGGGAGGTGCAGACACGCAGTATTTT. Full variable domain (remainder filled in from reference TRBV9 and TRBJ2-3): DSGVTQTPKHLITATGQRVTLRCSPRSGDLSVYWYQQSLDQGLQFLIQYYNGEERAKGNILERFSAQQFPDLHSELNLSSLELGDSALYFCASSDRASGSLGGADTQYFGPGTRLTVL.